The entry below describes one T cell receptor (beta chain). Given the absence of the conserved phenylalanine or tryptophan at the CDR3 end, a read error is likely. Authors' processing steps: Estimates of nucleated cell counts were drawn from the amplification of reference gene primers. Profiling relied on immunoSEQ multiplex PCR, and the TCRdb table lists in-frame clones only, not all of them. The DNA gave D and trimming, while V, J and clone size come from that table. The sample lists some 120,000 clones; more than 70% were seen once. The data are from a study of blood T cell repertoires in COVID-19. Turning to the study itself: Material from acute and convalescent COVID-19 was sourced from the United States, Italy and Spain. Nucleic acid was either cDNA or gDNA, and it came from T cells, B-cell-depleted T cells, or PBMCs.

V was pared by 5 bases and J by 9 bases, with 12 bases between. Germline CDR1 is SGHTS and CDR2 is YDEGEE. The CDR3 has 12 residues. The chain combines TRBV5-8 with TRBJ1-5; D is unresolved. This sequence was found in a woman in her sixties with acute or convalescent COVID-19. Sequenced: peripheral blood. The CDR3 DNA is TGTGCCAGCAGTCGAACCTTCAGGCCCCAGCATCTT. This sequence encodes CASSRTFRPQHL.